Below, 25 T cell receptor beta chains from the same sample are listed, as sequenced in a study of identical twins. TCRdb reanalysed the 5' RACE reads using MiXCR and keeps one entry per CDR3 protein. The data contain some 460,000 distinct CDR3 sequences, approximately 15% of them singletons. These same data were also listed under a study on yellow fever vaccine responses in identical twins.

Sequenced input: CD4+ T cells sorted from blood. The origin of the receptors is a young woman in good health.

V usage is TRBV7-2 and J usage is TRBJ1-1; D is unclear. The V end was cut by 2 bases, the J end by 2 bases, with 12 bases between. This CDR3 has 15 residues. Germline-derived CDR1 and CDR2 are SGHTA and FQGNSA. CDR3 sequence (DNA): TGTGCCAGCAGCTTATATATCCGGGGTAACACTGAAGCTTTCTTT. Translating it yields CASSLYIRGNTEAFF. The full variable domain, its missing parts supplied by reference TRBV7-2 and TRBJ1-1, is GAGVSQSPSNKVTEKGKDVELRCDPISGHTALYWYRQSLGQGLEFLIYFQGNSAPDKSGLPSDRFSAERTGGSVSTLTIQRTQQEDSAVYLCASSLYIRGNTEAFFGQGTRLTVV.

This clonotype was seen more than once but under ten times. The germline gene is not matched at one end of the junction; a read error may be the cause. The chain's CDR3 is CASTGEHNWDF. The CDR3 region has the DNA TGTGCCAGCACGGGCGAACATAACTGGGATTTT. The V call is TRBV28, the J call TRBJ2-3, with D hard to call. There are 11 residues in the CDR3. Germline V lookup: CDR1 MDHEN, CDR2 SYDVKM.

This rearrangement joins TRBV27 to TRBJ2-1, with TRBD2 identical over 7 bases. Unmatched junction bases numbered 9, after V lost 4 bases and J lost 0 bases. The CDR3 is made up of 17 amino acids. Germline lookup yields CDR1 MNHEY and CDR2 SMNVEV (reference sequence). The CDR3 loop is CASSYEHRDYSYNEQFF. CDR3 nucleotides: TGTGCCAGCAGTTATGAGCACCGGGACTACTCCTACAATGAGCAGTTCTTC.

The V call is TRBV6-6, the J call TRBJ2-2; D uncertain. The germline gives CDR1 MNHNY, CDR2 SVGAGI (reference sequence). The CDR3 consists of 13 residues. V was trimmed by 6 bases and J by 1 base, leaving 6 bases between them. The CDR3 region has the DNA TGTGCCAGCAGGGTACAGAACACCGGGGAGCTGTTTTTT. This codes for CASRVQNTGELFF.

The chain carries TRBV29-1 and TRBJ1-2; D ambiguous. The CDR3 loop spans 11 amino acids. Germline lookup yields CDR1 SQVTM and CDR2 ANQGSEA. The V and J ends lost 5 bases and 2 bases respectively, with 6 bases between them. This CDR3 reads CSVSENYGYTF. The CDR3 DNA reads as TGCAGCGTTTCAGAAAACTATGGCTACACCTTC.

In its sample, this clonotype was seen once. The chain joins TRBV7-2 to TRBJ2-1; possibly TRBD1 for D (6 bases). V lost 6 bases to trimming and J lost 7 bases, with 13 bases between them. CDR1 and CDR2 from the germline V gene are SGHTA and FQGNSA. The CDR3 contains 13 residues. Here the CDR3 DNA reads TGTGCCAGCAGTCCGACAGGTATGAATGAGCAGTTCTTC. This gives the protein CASSPTGMNEQFF.

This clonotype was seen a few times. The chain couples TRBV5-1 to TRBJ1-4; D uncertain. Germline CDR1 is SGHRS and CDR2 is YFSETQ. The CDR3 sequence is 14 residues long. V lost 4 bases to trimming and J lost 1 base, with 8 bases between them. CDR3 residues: CASSPTETNEKLFF. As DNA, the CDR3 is TGCGCCAGCAGCCCCACAGAAACTAATGAAAAACTGTTTTTT.

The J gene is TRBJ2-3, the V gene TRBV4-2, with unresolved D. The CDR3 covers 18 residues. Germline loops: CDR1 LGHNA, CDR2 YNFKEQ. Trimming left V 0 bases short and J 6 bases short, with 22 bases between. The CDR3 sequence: CASSQEALRQGQFDTQYF. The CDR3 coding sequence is TGTGCCAGCAGCCAAGAGGCGTTACGACAAGGCCAGTTTGATACGCAGTATTTT.

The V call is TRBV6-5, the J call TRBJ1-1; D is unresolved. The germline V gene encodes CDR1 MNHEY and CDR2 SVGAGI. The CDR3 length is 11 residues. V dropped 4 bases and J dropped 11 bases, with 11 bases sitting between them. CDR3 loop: CASSSPFGAFF. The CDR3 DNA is TGTGCCAGCAGTTCCCCATTCGGGGCTTTCTTT.

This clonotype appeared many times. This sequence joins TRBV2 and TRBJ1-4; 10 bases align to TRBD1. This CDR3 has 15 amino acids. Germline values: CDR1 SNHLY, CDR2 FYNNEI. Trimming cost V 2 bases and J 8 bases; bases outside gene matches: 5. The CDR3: CASSEPSGQGEKLFF. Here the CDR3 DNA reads TGTGCCAGCAGTGAACCCTCGGGACAGGGGGAAAAACTGTTTTTT.

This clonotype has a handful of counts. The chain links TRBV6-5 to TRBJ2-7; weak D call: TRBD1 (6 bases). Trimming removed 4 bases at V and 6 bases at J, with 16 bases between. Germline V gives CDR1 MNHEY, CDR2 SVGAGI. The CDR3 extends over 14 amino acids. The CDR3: CASSSQGNGVEQYF. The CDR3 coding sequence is TGTGCCAGCAGTTCACAGGGAAACGGCGTCGAGCAGTACTTC.

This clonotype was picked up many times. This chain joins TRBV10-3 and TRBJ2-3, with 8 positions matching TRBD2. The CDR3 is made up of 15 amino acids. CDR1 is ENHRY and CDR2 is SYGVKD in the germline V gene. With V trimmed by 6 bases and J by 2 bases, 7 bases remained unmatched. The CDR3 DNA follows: TGTGCCATCAGCCAAGAAGCGGGGGCCACAGATACGCAGTATTTT. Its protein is CAISQEAGATDTQYF.

CDR3 region: CASSPGTAGANVLTF. DNA for the CDR3: TGTGCCAGCAGCCCCGGGACAGCTGGGGCCAACGTCCTGACTTTC. The chain carries TRBV6-4 and TRBJ2-6; TRBD1 matches 7 bases. CDR1 is MRHNA and CDR2 is SNTAGT in the germline V gene. The V segment lost 6 bases and the J segment 2 bases; nucleotides outside the gene matches: 4. The length of the CDR3 is 15 residues.

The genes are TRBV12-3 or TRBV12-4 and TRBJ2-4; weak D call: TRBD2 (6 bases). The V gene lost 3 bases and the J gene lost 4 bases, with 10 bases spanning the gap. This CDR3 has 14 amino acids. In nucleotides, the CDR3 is TGTGCCAGCAGTTTGCCGACTAGAAAAAACATTCAGTACTTC. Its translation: CASSLPTRKNIQYF.

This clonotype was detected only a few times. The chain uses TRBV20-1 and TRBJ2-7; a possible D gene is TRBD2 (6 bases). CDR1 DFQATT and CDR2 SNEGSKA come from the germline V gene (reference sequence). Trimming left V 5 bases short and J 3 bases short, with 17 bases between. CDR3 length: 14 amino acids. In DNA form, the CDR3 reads TGCAGTGCTCCACGTACTAGGAGGGGCTACGAGCAGTACTTC. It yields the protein CSAPRTRRGYEQYF.

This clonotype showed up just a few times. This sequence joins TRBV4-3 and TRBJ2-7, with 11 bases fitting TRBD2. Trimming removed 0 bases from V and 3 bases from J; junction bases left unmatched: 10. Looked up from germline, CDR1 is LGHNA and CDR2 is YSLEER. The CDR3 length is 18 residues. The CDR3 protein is CASSQDLTSGSRGYEQYF. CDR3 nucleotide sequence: TGCGCCAGCAGCCAAGATTTAACTAGCGGGAGTAGGGGCTACGAGCAGTACTTC.

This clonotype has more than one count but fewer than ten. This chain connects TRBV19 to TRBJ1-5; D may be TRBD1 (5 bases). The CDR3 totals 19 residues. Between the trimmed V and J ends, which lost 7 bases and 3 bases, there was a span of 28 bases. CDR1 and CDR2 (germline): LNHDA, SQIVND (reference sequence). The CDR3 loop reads CASIPSTLRQIRFNQPQHF. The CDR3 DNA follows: TGTGCCAGTATCCCCTCGACACTACGACAGATAAGGTTCAATCAGCCCCAGCATTTT.

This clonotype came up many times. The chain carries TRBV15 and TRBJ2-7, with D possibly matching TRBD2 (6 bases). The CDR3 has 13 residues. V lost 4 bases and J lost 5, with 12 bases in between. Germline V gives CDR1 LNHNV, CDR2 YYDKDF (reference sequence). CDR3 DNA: TGTGCCACCAGCACCAGACTAGTAGACGAGCAGTACTTC. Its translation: CATSTRLVDEQYF.

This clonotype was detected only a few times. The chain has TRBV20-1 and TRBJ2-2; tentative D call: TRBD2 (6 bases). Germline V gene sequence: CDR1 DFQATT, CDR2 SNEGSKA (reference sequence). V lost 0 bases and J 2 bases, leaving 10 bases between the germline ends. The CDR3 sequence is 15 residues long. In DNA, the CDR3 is TGCAGTGCTAGAGACGGGGGACCCAACACCGGGGAGCTGTTTTTT. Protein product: CSARDGGPNTGELFF.

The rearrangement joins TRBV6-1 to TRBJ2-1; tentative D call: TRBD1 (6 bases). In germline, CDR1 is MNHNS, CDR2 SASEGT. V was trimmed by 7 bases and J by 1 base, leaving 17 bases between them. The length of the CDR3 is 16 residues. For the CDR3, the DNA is TGTGCCAGCACGCTCCCCGGTAGGGGGTCCTACAATGAGCAGTTCTTC. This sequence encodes CASTLPGRGSYNEQFF.

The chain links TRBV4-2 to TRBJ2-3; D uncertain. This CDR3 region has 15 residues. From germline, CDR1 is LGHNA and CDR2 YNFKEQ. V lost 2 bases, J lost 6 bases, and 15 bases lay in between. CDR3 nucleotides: TGTGCCAGCAGCCAAATTGTCCTAGTTCAGGATACGCAGTATTTT. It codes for CASSQIVLVQDTQYF.

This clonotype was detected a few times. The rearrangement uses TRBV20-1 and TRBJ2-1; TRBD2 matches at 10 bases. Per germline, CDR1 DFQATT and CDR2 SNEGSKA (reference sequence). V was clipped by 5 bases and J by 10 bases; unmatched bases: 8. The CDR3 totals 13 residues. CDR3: CSAGPSGRGEQFF. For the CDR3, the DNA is TGCAGTGCTGGGCCTAGCGGGAGAGGAGAGCAGTTCTTC.

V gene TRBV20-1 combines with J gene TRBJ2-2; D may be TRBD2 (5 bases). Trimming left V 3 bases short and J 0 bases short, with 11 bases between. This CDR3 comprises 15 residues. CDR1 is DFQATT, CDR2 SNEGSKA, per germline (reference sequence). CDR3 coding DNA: TGCAGTGCTAGGGACTTTGGTGCGAACACCGGGGAGCTGTTTTTT. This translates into CSARDFGANTGELFF.

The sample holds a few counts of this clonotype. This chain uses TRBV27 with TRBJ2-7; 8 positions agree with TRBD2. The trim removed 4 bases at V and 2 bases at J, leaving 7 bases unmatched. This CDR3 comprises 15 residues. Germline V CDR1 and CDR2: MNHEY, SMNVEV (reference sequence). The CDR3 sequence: CASSSGGDETYEQYF. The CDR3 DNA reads TGTGCCAGCAGTTCCGGGGGGGACGAGACCTACGAGCAGTACTTC.

In nucleotides, the CDR3 is TGTGCCATCAGTGAGTCGCTAAGCGGGAAGGAGACCCAGTACTTC. Translated, it gives CAISESLSGKETQYF. This chain connects TRBV10-3 to TRBJ2-5, with TRBD2 matching 7 bases. With 0 bases clipped from V and 5 bases from J, the junction kept 6 bases outside the gene matches. The CDR3 covers 15 residues. Germline-derived CDR1 and CDR2 are ENHRY and SYGVKD.